The 6 T cell receptor beta chains presented below share a single source sample, sequenced in a study of blood T cell repertoires in COVID-19. TCRdb's copy holds only in-frame clones and misses some; the assay was immunoSEQ multiplex PCR. The sample shows about 89,000 clones, around three quarters of them seen only once. The sequenced sample was peripheral blood. All receptors come from a human donor in a cohort sampled during active COVID-19.

CDR3 DNA: TGTGCCAGCAGCTTGGCCTGGCAGACTTATGGCTACACCTTC. Translated: CASSLAWQTYGYTF. V gene TRBV5-6 combines with J gene TRBJ1-2; D is undetermined. Germline-derived CDR1 and CDR2 are SGHDT and YYEEEE. Between the trimmed V and J ends, which lost 0 bases and 5 bases, there was a span of 11 bases. CDR3 length equals 14 residues.

J is TRBJ2-7 and V is TRBV6-5; 7 positions match TRBD2. The ends lost 6 bases at V and 0 bases at J; junction bases unmatched: 8. Germline V gives CDR1 MNHEY, CDR2 SVGAGI. CDR3 length equals 15 residues. In DNA form, the CDR3 reads TGTGCCAGCAGGACAGAGACTAGCAGCTCCTACGAGCAGTACTTC. This gives the protein CASRTETSSSYEQYF.

The chain links TRBV5-1 to TRBJ2-1; 8 bases match TRBD1. The junction had 16 bases not matched to a gene; V was cut back by 4 bases and J by 7 bases. Germline CDR1 reads SGHRS; CDR2 reads YFSETQ. This CDR3 spans 17 amino acids. The CDR3 bases are TGCGCCAGCAGCCAATCTCCTACCGGGACAGGCAATAATGAGCAGTTCTTC. Translation: CASSQSPTGTGNNEQFF.

The rearrangement uses TRBV19 and TRBJ1-3; D might be TRBD1 (6 bases). The CDR3 is 18 residues long. The V and J ends lost 7 bases and 4 bases respectively, with 26 bases between them. Per the germline V gene, CDR1 is LNHDA and CDR2 is SQIVND (reference sequence). The CDR3, as DNA: TGTGCCAGTACCAGAGCAGCGTTGAGGGGGGGCTTCGGAAACACCATATATTTT. It yields the protein CASTRAALRGGFGNTIYF.

J is TRBJ2-5 and V is TRBV18; 7 bases are shared with TRBD1. The V and J ends lost 1 base and 5 bases, in that order; junction bases with no gene match: 4. The CDR3 covers 14 residues. In germline, CDR1 is KGHSH, CDR2 LQKENI. The CDR3 DNA is TGTGCCAGCTCACCACGAAAGGGGGCGGAGACCCAGTACTTC. Translation gives CASSPRKGAETQYF.

This CDR3 reads CSASLGRRQPQHF. CDR3 DNA sequence: TGCAGTGCTAGTCTTGGCCGGCGGCAGCCCCAGCATTTT. The chain recombines TRBV20-1 with TRBJ1-5; D unresolved. This CDR3 has 13 amino acids. Trimming removed 3 bases from V and 7 bases from J, with 13 bases in between. Germline assignment: CDR1 DFQATT and CDR2 SNEGSKA (reference sequence).